The T cell receptor (beta chain) described here comes from a study of human CD8 memory T cell subsets. Study results and caveats: T cell repertoires from the stem-like memory and precursor exhausted subsets showed minimal mutual overlap. This study sequenced T cell receptor beta chains alone.

In the case of this clonotype: Its antigen is currently unknown.

From germline, CDR1 is DFQATT and CDR2 SNEGSKA (reference sequence). This CDR3 has 15 amino acids. UMI-labeled 5' RACE yielded the TCR beta libraries. TCRdb re-called the 5' RACE reads, yielding one record per CDR3 amino acid sequence without DNA. In all, the sample yields approximately 4,300 distinct CDR3 sequences. Magnetic separation of the negative type served to enrich total CD8+ T cells. From duplicate vials of roughly 150,000 sorted CD8+ T cells per subset, RNA was isolated. The sample comprised CD8+ T cells from PBMCs. The chain links TRBV20-1 to TRBJ2-7; TCRdb returns TRBD2, unconfirmable since there is no DNA. This TCR was recovered from a human donor in good health. CDR3 loop: CSASSGTATPYEQYF.